A selection of T cell receptor beta chains follows, all from one sample in a study of CD8+ T cells in alopecia areata. Sequencing used immunoSEQ multiplex PCR; TCRdb keeps in-frame clones, though not all of them. The top ten hold approximately 25% of the sample, which has roughly 140,000 clones, roughly 80% seen once. The material was CD8+ T cells sorted from blood, obtained at week 4, from a patient treated with tofacitinib. These receptors were obtained from a human donor with alopecia areata. The CDR3 runs from the conserved cysteine through the conserved F or W. The D gene is left open where the match is weak. Only some rows state a clone size, as once, few, many or a class for expanded clones.

TRBV7-2	.	.	TRBJ2-1	CASSLAEGVRASYNEQFF	TGTGCCAGCAGTTTAGCGGAGGGGGTGCGGGCCTCCTACAATGAGCAGTTCTTC
TRBV27	.	.	TRBJ2-3	CASSRDGYTTDTQYF	TGTGCCAGCAGCCGGGACGGATATACCACAGATACGCAGTATTTT
TRBV7-8	.	.	TRBJ1-5	CASSFDRGKGQPQHF	TGTGCCAGCAGCTTCGATAGAGGGAAGGGTCAGCCCCAGCATTTT
TRBV7-8	TRBD1	few	TRBJ2-2	CASSLGTGNTGELFF	TGTGCCAGCAGCTTAGGGACAGGGAACACCGGGGAGCTGTTTTTT
TRBV27	.	.	TRBJ2-2	CASSLWLAGELFF	TGTGCCAGCAGTTTATGGTTGGCCGGGGAGCTGTTTTTT
TRBV29-1	TRBD1	.	TRBJ1-1	CSGRQGMGTEAFF	TGCAGCGGCAGACAGGGAATGGGAACTGAAGCTTTCTTT
TRBV27	.	.	TRBJ2-3	CASSFDSSTDTQYF	TGTGCCAGCAGTTTCGATTCATCCACAGATACGCAGTATTTT
TRBV7-2	.	few	TRBJ2-3	CASSAVTTDTQYF	TGTGCCAGCAGCGCCGTGACCACAGATACGCAGTATTTT
TRBV5-6	.	.	TRBJ2-1	CASSLELYRDNEQFF	TGTGCCAGCAGCTTGGAACTCTACAGGGACAATGAGCAGTTCTTC
TRBV30	TRBD1	.	TRBJ1-4	CAWSRTGGLEKLFF	TGTGCCTGGAGTCGGACAGGGGGACTCGAAAAACTGTTTTTT
TRBV7-2	.	.	TRBJ2-5	CASSLGSETQYF	TGTGCCAGCAGCTTAGGGTCAGAGACCCAGTACTTC
TRBV9	TRBD2	once	TRBJ2-1	CASSPGLAGPPEQFF	TGTGCCAGCAGCCCGGGACTAGCGGGGCCACCAGAGCAGTTCTTC
TRBV7-9	TRBD1	.	TRBJ2-2	CASSSRDRENTGELFF	TGTGCCAGCAGCTCCCGGGACAGGGAGAACACCGGGGAGCTGTTTTTT
TRBV25-1	.	once	TRBJ1-6	CASSYRGTGNSPLHF	TGTGCCAGCAGTTATAGGGGGACGGGAAATTCACCCCTCCACTTT
TRBV14	TRBD2	.	TRBJ2-1	CASSQYSGAYNEQFF	TGTGCCAGCAGCCAATATAGCGGGGCCTACAATGAGCAGTTCTTC
TRBV6-6	.	.	TRBJ2-2	CASSYSRTGPTGELFF	TGTGCCAGCAGTTACTCCCGGACTGGACCCACCGGGGAGCTGTTTTTT
TRBV29-1	.	.	TRBJ2-2	CSGVAVNTGELFF	TGCAGCGGGGTAGCGGTTAACACCGGGGAGCTGTTTTTT
TRBV27	.	.	TRBJ1-6	CASTPGSSPLHF	TGTGCCAGCACTCCCGGGAGTTCACCCCTCCACTTT
TRBV19	.	.	TRBJ2-1	CASSLGGDYNEQFF	TGTGCCAGTAGTTTAGGGGGGGACTACAATGAGCAGTTCTTC
TRBV7-2	.	.	TRBJ2-3	CASSFLRGPSTDTQYF	TGTGCCAGCAGTTTCCTGCGGGGGCCAAGCACAGATACGCAGTATTTT
TRBV19	.	.	TRBJ1-2	CASTPDRFYGYTF	TGTGCCAGTACTCCCGACAGGTTCTATGGCTACACCTTC
TRBV4-2	.	.	TRBJ1-5	CASSQEDSSYSNQPQHF	TGTGCCAGCAGCCAAGAGGACAGTTCGTATAGCAATCAGCCCCAGCATTTT
TRBV29-1	.	.	TRBJ2-1	CSDQGGHNEQFF	TGCAGCGATCAGGGGGGCCACAATGAGCAGTTCTTC
TRBV2	TRBD2	.	TRBJ2-3	CASSDSGTSGRGF	TGTGCCAGCAGTGACTCCGGGACTAGCGGTCGTGGTTTT
TRBV30	TRBD2	.	TRBJ2-1	CAWVEGTSGVNEQFF	TGTGCCTGGGTAGAAGGGACTAGCGGGGTTAATGAGCAGTTCTTC
TRBV2	TRBD2	few	TRBJ2-7	CASLAGVHEQYF	TGTGCCAGCCTAGCGGGGGTGCACGAGCAGTACTTC
TRBV7-9	.	.	TRBJ2-3	CASSPPLDTQYF	TGTGCCAGCAGCCCCCCACTAGATACGCAGTATTTT
TRBV5-4	TRBD1	.	TRBJ2-5	CASSYETGEETQYF	TGTGCCAGCAGCTACGAGACAGGGGAAGAGACCCAGTACTTC
TRBV28	.	once	TRBJ2-7	CASSPGQPYEQYF	TGTGCCAGCAGTCCCGGACAGCCCTACGAGCAGTACTTC
TRBV18	TRBD1	.	TRBJ2-2	CASSPRPGGRDGELFF	TGTGCCAGCTCACCACGGCCAGGGGGCAGGGACGGGGAGCTGTTTTTT